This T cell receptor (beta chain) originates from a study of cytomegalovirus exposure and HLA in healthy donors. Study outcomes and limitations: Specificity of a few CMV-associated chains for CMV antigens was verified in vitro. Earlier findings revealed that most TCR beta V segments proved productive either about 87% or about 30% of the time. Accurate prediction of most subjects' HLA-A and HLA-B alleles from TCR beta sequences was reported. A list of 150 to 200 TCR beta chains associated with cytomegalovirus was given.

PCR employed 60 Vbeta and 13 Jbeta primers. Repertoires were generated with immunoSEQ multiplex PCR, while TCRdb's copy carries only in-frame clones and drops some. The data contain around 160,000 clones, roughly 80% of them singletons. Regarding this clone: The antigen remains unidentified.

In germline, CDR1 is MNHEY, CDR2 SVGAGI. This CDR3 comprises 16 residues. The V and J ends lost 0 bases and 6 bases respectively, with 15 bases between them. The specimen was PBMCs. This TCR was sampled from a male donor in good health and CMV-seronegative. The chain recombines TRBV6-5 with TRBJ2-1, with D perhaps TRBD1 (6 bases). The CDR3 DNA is TGTGCCAGCAGTTACTCGCACAGGGCCCTCGGCAATGAGCAGTTCTTC. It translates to CASSYSHRALGNEQFF.